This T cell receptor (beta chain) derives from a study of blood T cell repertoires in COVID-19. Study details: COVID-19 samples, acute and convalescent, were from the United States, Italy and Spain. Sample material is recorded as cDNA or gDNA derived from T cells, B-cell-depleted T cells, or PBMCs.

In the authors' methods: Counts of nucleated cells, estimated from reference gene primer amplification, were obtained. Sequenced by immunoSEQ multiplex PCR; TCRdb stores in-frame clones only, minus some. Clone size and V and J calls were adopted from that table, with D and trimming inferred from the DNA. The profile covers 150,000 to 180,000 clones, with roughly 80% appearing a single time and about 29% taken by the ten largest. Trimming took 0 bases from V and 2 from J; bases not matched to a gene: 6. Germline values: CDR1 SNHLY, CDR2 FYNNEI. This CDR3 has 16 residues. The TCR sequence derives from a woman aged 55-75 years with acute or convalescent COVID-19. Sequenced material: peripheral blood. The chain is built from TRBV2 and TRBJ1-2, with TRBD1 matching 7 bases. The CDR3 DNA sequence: TGTGCCAGCAGTGAAGCGGCAGGGGGATTCAACTATGGCTACACCTTC. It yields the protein CASSEAAGGFNYGYTF.